This is a list of T cell receptor beta chains from one sample in a study of blood T cell repertoires in COVID-19. Some clones are missing from TCRdb's copy, which holds only in-frame ones; the method was immunoSEQ multiplex PCR. The sample records under 250,000 clones, 85% to 90% being singletons. Sequencing was done on a sample of peripheral blood. The source is a man between 50 and 59 years old with COVID-19, enrolled during active disease. Both conserved end residues are part of each CDR3. Fields, in order: J gene, V gene, D gene, clone size, CDR3 protein, CDR3 DNA. A D gene is named only where the DNA matches it firmly. Size is omitted from some rows. Given values are once, few, many or a class for expanded clones.

>TRBJ2-4|TRBV4-1|.|.
CASSQGSGTMTLAKNIQYF
TGCGCCAGCAGCCAAGGTTCTGGGACAATGACCCTAGCCAAAAACATTCAGTACTTC
>TRBJ2-1|TRBV27|TRBD1|.
CASSFDRGLRNEQFF
TGTGCCAGCAGTTTTGACAGGGGGCTGCGCAATGAGCAGTTCTTC
>TRBJ2-7|TRBV15|.|once
CATSRDRGQYEQYF
TGTGCCACCAGCAGAGACAGGGGTCAATACGAGCAGTACTTC
>TRBJ2-3|TRBV20-1|TRBD2|.
CSASFREGTDTQYF
TGCAGTGCTAGTTTCAGGGAGGGGACAGATACGCAGTATTTT
>TRBJ2-7|TRBV6-5|TRBD1|.
CASSSLGTAQQYF
TGTGCCAGCAGTTCCCTAGGGACAGCTCAGCAGTACTTC
>TRBJ1-2|TRBV2|.|.
CASSLGGDEVTF
TGTGCCAGCAGTCTAGGGGGGGACGAGGTCACCTTC
>TRBJ1-6|TRBV27|TRBD1|.
CASRPGTGGSTYNSPLHF
TGTGCCAGCAGACCCGGGACAGGGGGAAGCACCTATAATTCACCCCTCCACTTT
>TRBJ2-7|TRBV14|.|.
CASSPPLGKTYEQYF
TGTGCCAGCAGCCCGCCCCTTGGCAAAACCTACGAGCAGTACTTC
>TRBJ1-1|TRBV19|.|.
CASTTGENTEAFF
TGTGCCAGTACCACCGGGGAGAACACTGAAGCTTTCTTT
>TRBJ1-2|TRBV27|.|few
CASKGGPANYGYTF
TGTGCCAGCAAGGGGGGGCCCGCTAACTATGGCTACACCTTC
>TRBJ2-7|TRBV5-5|TRBD2|.
CASTGTSIEQYF
TGTGCCAGCACCGGGACTAGTATTGAGCAGTACTTC
>TRBJ2-5|TRBV7-9|.|.
CASREIKETQYF
TGTGCCAGCAGGGAGATTAAAGAGACCCAGTACTTC
>TRBJ2-3|TRBV21-1|.|.
CASNGDRGTDTQYF
TGTGCCAGCAATGGGGACAGGGGTACAGATACGCAGTATTTT
>TRBJ1-1|TRBV6-5|.|.
CASSLAANPNTEAFF
TGTGCCAGCAGTTTGGCGGCGAACCCGAACACTGAAGCTTTCTTT
>TRBJ2-2|TRBV4-2|TRBD2|.
CASSQQLGLAGIIANTGELFF
TGTGCCAGCAGCCAGCAACTTGGTCTAGCGGGAATAATCGCGAACACCGGGGAGCTGTTTTTT
>TRBJ2-5|TRBV4-1|TRBD1|.
CASSQGTGGWDETQYF
TGCGCCAGCAGCCAAGGGACAGGGGGATGGGATGAGACCCAGTACTTC
>TRBJ2-7|TRBV27|TRBD2|.
CASSLNSGRRYF
TGTGCCAGCAGTTTGAACAGCGGGAGGCGGTACTTC